This entry is about one T cell receptor beta chain. Its matching antigen is unknown. With baseline, cycle 4 day 1, and cycle 7 day 1 as timepoints, blood was sampled. CDR3 length equals 15 residues. Trimming pared 0 bases from V and 0 bases from J, leaving 8 bases between. Per germline, CDR1 KGHSH and CDR2 LQKENI. This sample is drawn from a study of OX40 agonist ivuxolimab in advanced cancers. Study as a whole: The drug used for patients, ivuxolimab, was an agonistic anti-OX40 (CD134) antibody. Partial responses, seen in three patients, involved one hepatocellular carcinoma and two cutaneous melanomas.

Study-wide results and caveats: Partly responding patients at 0.1-3.0 mg/kg showed some of the smallest clonal expansion.

Using immunoSEQ multiplex PCR, the repertoire was profiled, and TCRdb retains in-frame clones only, with some absent. Of over 50,000 clones in the sample, 92% are singletons; the top ten hold approximately 23%. Sequencing used CD4+ or CD8+ T cells sorted from blood, obtained in a trial of the OX40 agonist ivuxolimab. This TCR derives from an adult with an advanced solid tumor such as melanoma, head and neck, liver or kidney cancer. The chain links TRBV18 to TRBJ2-5; D remains unclear. The CDR3 DNA follows: TGTGCCAGCTCACCACCGTGGGCAGACCAAGAGACCCAGTACTTC. Encoded protein: CASSPPWADQETQYF.